Each of the 12 T cell receptor beta chains below was sequenced from the same sample in a study of T-cell memory formation after mild COVID-19. MiXCR, applied by TCRdb to the 5' RACE reads, yields one record per CDR3 protein. The sample lists 430,000 or so distinct CDR3 sequences; more than 20% were seen once. The sample comprised PBMCs or a T cell subset sorted from them (not recorded which). Every receptor here comes from an adult woman who had mild COVID-19 (a few samples of this study predate the infection). Cell type and time point are not known.

The chain uses TRBV4-1 and TRBJ2-2, with D possibly called TRBD1 or TRBD2 (6 bases each). The V end lost 5 bases, the J end lost 0 bases, and 10 bases lay between the germline ends. The CDR3 is 15 amino acids. CDR1 is MGHRA, CDR2 YSYEKL, per germline. CDR3 amino acids: CASSEGDSNTGELFF. As DNA, the CDR3 is TGCGCCAGCAGCGAGGGGGACTCGAACACCGGGGAGCTGTTTTTT.

The chain combines TRBV7-9 with TRBJ2-3; D gene uncertain. Trimming removed 2 bases at V and 8 bases at J, with 14 bases between. Germline V gene lookup returns CDR1 SEHNR and CDR2 FQNEAQ (reference sequence). The CDR3 extends over 14 amino acids. CDR3 region: CASSLLPEAGTQYF. The CDR3 DNA reads as TGTGCCAGCAGCTTATTGCCTGAGGCAGGTACGCAGTATTTT.

This clonotype was seen more than once but under ten times. The chain links TRBV14 to TRBJ1-2, with TRBD1 as a possible D gene (5 bases). The V gene lost 4 bases and the J gene lost 4 bases, with 10 bases spanning the gap. The CDR3 spans 13 residues. CDR1 and CDR2 from the germline V gene are SGHDN and FVKESK. The CDR3 here is CASSPGRAYGYTF. DNA of the CDR3: TGTGCCAGCAGCCCGGGCAGGGCCTATGGCTACACCTTC. Full variable domain (missing parts from reference TRBV14 and TRBJ1-2): EAGVTQFPSHSVIEKGQTVTLRCDPISGHDNLYWYRRVMGKEIKFLLHFVKESKQDESGMPNNRFLAERTGGTYSTLKVQPAELEDSGVYFCASSPGRAYGYTFGSGTRLTVV.

This clonotype was counted a few times. The V call is TRBV20-1, the J call TRBJ2-2; a possible D gene is TRBD2 (5 bases). CDR3 length equals 14 residues. Trimming took off 5 bases at V and 6 bases at J, with 16 bases between the two ends. Germline V gene lookup returns CDR1 DFQATT and CDR2 SNEGSKA (reference sequence). CDR3 in DNA: TGCAGTGCTCCCCTACGGGGATTACCCGGGGAGCTGTTTTTT. It codes for CSAPLRGLPGELFF.

This chain uses TRBV12-3 or TRBV12-4 with TRBJ2-3; TRBD1 or TRBD2 may be the D gene (5 bases each). V was cut by 5 bases and J by 4 bases, with 13 bases left in between. This CDR3 is 14 amino acids long. The CDR3 loop is CASSPSGTPDTQYF. The CDR3 bases are TGTGCCAGCAGTCCATCCGGGACCCCAGATACGCAGTATTTT.

In this sample, this clonotype turned up a few times. This chain connects TRBV7-2 to TRBJ2-3, with TRBD2 matching 9 bases. Germline CDR1 and CDR2: SGHTA and FQGNSA. V gave up 2 bases and J gave up 1 base; unmatched junction bases: 7. The CDR3 runs to 17 residues. The CDR3 is CASSLYPAGGGTDTQYF. CDR3 nucleotide sequence: TGTGCCAGCAGCTTATACCCCGCGGGGGGGGGCACAGATACGCAGTATTTT.

The rearrangement links TRBV21-1 to TRBJ1-1. TRBV21-1 is flagged as a pseudogene. This CDR3 region has 13 residues. CDR3 nucleotide sequence: TGTGCCAGCAGGGGCCCCATGAACACTGAAGCTTTCTTT. This sequence encodes CASRGPMNTEAFF.

This clonotype was observed a few times. The rearrangement joins TRBV5-1 to TRBJ2-7; D unclear. Looked up from germline, CDR1 is SGHRS and CDR2 is YFSETQ. Trimming removed 4 bases from V and 4 bases from J, with 9 bases in between. The CDR3 contains 12 residues. CDR3: CASSDKSYEQYF. The CDR3 coding sequence is TGCGCCAGCAGCGATAAATCGTACGAGCAGTACTTC. Drawing the rest from reference TRBV5-1 and TRBJ2-7, the complete variable domain is KAGVTQTPRYLIKTRGQQVTLSCSPISGHRSVSWYQQTPGQGLQFLFEYFSETQRNKGNFPGRFSGRQFSNSRSEMNVSTLELGDSALYLCASSDKSYEQYFGPGTRLTVT.

This clonotype was detected a few times. The chain couples TRBV29-1 to TRBJ1-1, with a tentative D call TRBD1 (5 bases). CDR3 size: 11 residues. V shed 2 bases and J shed 11 bases, with 12 bases lying between them. CDR1 is SQVTM, CDR2 ANQGSEA, per germline. This CDR3 reads CSVETGEGAFF. CDR3 nucleotides: TGCAGCGTTGAAACGGGGGAGGGGGCTTTCTTT.

The rearrangement links TRBV4-2 to TRBJ2-3; 8 bases match TRBD2. Germline values: CDR1 LGHNA, CDR2 YNFKEQ. V lost 3 bases to trimming and J lost 9 bases; unmatched junction nucleotides: 2. The CDR3 consists of 12 residues. The CDR3 reads CASSQGLGTQYF. The CDR3 coding sequence is TGTGCCAGCAGCCAGGGACTAGGGACGCAGTATTTT.

This clonotype has just one count. The rearrangement joins TRBV19 to TRBJ1-1; TRBD1 is a possible D gene (5 bases). Deletions cut 3 bases from V and 7 bases from J, with 9 bases between. The length of the CDR3 is 12 residues. Per germline, CDR1 LNHDA and CDR2 SQIVND (reference sequence). The CDR3 nucleotides are TGTGCCAGTAGTATTGGACACAATGAAGCTTTCTTT. This translates into CASSIGHNEAFF.

The chain links TRBV10-3 to TRBJ1-1; the D is unclear. Germline loops: CDR1 ENHRY, CDR2 SYGVKD. This CDR3 contains 15 residues. V lost 1 base and J lost 5, with 14 bases in between. The CDR3, as DNA: TGTGCCATCAGTGAGTGGGAGGAGGGAGGGACTGAAGCTTTCTTT. It yields the protein CAISEWEEGGTEAFF.